A selection of T cell receptor beta chains follows, all from one sample in a study of monozygotic twins with inflammatory bowel disease. TCRdb re-called the 5' RACE reads and shows each CDR3 protein once, DNA omitted. This listing includes 400,000 or so distinct CDR3 sequences. The source material was blood. These TCRs come from a human donor with ulcerative colitis or Crohn's disease, or a healthy co-twin of an affected twin (not recorded which). CDR3s include the opening cysteine and the closing phenylalanine or tryptophan.

V gene	J gene	CDR3 protein
TRBV6-1	TRBJ1-4	CASRVGQGAAGGYEKLFF
TRBV29-1	TRBJ2-3	CSAWGRFRTQYF
TRBV11-3	TRBJ1-1	CASSSGTSDEAFF
TRBV6-1	TRBJ2-2	CASSRGLSANTGELFF
TRBV27	TRBJ2-3	CASSFSRGTDTQYF
TRBV30	TRBJ2-7	CAWSVRGGFDGEQYF
TRBV6-5	TRBJ1-1	CASRMTENTEAFF
TRBV13	TRBJ2-3	CASSSTTSGGRPTDTQYF
TRBV20-1	TRBJ2-1	CSVGRGSYNEQFF
TRBV7-8	TRBJ2-3	CASSRWIGTGTDTQYF
TRBV27	TRBJ2-3	CASSFERAVSTDTQYF
TRBV19	TRBJ2-1	CASSIGLQRFLYNEQFF
TRBV27	TRBJ2-7	CASSSSTSGNYEQYF
TRBV12-3/TRBV12-4	TRBJ2-5	CASSLDRLQETQYF
TRBV20-1	TRBJ1-2	CSARTGTVPYGYTF
TRBV20-1	TRBJ2-7	CSATPRTSGRNEQYF
TRBV5-1	TRBJ1-5	CASSPMGGDQPQHF
TRBV30	TRBJ2-1	CACLTRGVPSYNEQFF
TRBV19	TRBJ2-1	CASADGSYNEQFF
TRBV6-2/TRBV6-3	TRBJ2-1	CASEVGGAYNEQFF
TRBV7-2	TRBJ1-3	CASSSTGSSGNTIYF
TRBV7-2	TRBJ2-7	CASSSRTSGDYEQYF
TRBV7-3	TRBJ2-3	CASSLVSGNPDTQYF
TRBV5-7	TRBJ2-4	CASSPPGLNIQYF
TRBV11-2	TRBJ2-1	CASSLGTRTRGDEQFF
TRBV28	TRBJ1-1	CASSLLASKAFF
TRBV7-8	TRBJ2-4	CASSLDRRRGDQHIQYF
TRBV19	TRBJ2-5	CASSMGTQETQYF
TRBV4-2	TRBJ2-1	CASSPTSGSLDEQFF
TRBV4-1	TRBJ1-2	CASSQDQGDGYTF
TRBV12-3/TRBV12-4	TRBJ2-7	CASSLWGSRGSEQYF
TRBV6-5	TRBJ1-6	CASYYSGLGYNSPLHF
TRBV5-1	TRBJ2-1	CASSLQDQQFF
TRBV6-1	TRBJ2-1	CASTGRGTARNEQFF
TRBV12-3/TRBV12-4	TRBJ2-1	CASSPDGGDFDEQFF
TRBV27	TRBJ2-2	CASSPFRAGELFF
TRBV11-2	TRBJ2-1	CASSFGLAGSQFF
TRBV19	TRBJ2-2	CASSNTYRTGELFF
TRBV18	TRBJ2-1	CASSPLSGVGYNEQFF